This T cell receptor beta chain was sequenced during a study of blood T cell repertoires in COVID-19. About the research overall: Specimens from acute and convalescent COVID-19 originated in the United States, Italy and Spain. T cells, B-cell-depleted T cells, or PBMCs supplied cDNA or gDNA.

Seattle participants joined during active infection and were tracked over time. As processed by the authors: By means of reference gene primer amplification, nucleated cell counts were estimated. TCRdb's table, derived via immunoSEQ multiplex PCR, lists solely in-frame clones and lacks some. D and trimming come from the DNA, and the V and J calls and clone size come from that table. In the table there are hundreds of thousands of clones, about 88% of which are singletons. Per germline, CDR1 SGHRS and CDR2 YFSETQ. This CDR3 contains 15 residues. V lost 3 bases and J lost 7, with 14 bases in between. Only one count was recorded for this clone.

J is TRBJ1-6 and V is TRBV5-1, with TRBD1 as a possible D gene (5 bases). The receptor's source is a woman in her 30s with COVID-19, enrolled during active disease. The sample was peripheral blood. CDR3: CASSSELWGNSPLHF. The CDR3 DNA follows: TGCGCCAGCAGCTCGGAACTTTGGGGCAATTCACCCCTCCACTTT.